This TCR beta chain was obtained from a study of regulatory T cells in long-lasting Graves disease (dated by TCRdb to about 2021). Study-level background: Persistent Graves' disease was defined as antithyroid drug treatment for over 5 years with persistently positive TSH receptor autoantibodies. Persistent Graves' disease patients were compared with newly diagnosed Graves' disease patients by peripheral blood TCR sequencing and RNA sequencing. The study took place in China and was registered as a clinical trial. TCR sequencing covered some 13 persistent and approximately 20 newly diagnosed Graves' disease patients, about 35 samples in total. In the clinical cohort, patients with persistent Graves' disease had used antithyroid drugs for an average of about 10 years. The paper as a whole reports these results and caveats: Preferential use of TRBV28, TRBJ1-2 and TRBJ2-5 was observed in persistent disease, whereas TRBV20-1 and TRBJ2-1 were favored in newly diagnosed disease. The authors noted that the small sample size was a limitation that may lower accuracy. Lower TCR Shannon entropy and fewer highly expanded clones were observed in persistent Graves' disease patients than in newly diagnosed patients, which suggested clonal expansion. Persistent patients shared more public clonotypes among themselves (roughly 2,700) than newly diagnosed patients did (nearly 1,000). Peripheral blood alone was examined, since thyroid tissue, which constituted the primary lesion, could not be accessed. Only the TCR beta chain was sequenced and analyzed.

Compared with germline, V lacks 5 bases and J lacks 4 bases; bases without a gene match: 12. Its CDR3 holds 16 amino acids, cysteine through phenylalanine. The CDR3 DNA has 48 bases and is translated from base 1. As encoded in the germline V gene, CDR1 is SGHTA while CDR2 is FQGTGA. Libraries were built with multiplex PCR. For sequencing, an Illumina HiSeq 4000 was employed. To build TCR beta libraries, CDR3 regions were amplified by Arm-PCR using iRepertoire HTBI primers. Before sequencing, the PCR products underwent gel purification. On the study's bioinformatics: A total of around 59 TRBV and some 15 TRBJ segments were identified across samples and were used for gene usage analysis of CDR3 amino acid clonotypes. COPE and FqMerger were used to merge the filtered high-quality paired reads into contigs. BLAST was used to align contigs to the IMGT TRBV, TRBD and TRBJ reference genes, and CDR3 was defined following IMGT. Clonotypes above 0.1% frequency were classified as highly expanded clones. Shannon entropy served as the measure of repertoire diversity, while the Gini coefficient captured V-J evenness. Clonotypes shared by more than one individual were considered public. TCRdb reprocessing: public reads trimmed at Q25 with fastp, clones called with MiXCR, in-frame beta chains kept. When rows share a CDR3 protein, they turn into one entry using the most common DNA and genes. The V and J calls reflect TCRdb's pipeline rather than the authors' work. Recorded for this sample are 310,000 or so distinct CDR3 sequences; about 20% of them occurred a single time. Around 30% of the sample lies in the top ten.

This clonotype was observed many times. The antigen this receptor binds is unknown. Per-nucleotide qualities are absent, and no much larger clonotype sits a single base away. The intended sense of this specimen's time point label: persistent/refractory GD, antithyroid drugs over 5 years with positive TRAb. For both TCR sequencing and RNA sequencing, RNA was extracted from PBMCs using TRIzol. The diagnosis of Graves' disease followed American Thyroid Association guidelines. Patients were recruited from an endocrinology department in Xi'an, China. Each patient gave approximately 10 milliliters of peripheral blood, collected in an EDTA anticoagulant tube. PBMCs were isolated by Ficoll Paque Plus density gradient separation without further T cell sorting. RNA quality was checked with an Agilent 2100 Bioanalyzer and agarose gel, and concentration with a NanoDrop 2000.

The sequence was collected from a female donor with Graves disease. The specimen comprised peripheral blood mononuclear cells (PBMCs), sampled when the disease was refractory, from a patient treated with antithyroid drugs. The chain employs TRBV7-3 and TRBJ2-5; a stretch of 8 junction bases matches TRBD2. In nucleotides, the sequence is TGTGCCAGCAGCCCCTACCGCGGGGGGAGCAGAGAGACCCAGTACTTC. This sequence encodes CASSPYRGGSRETQYF.